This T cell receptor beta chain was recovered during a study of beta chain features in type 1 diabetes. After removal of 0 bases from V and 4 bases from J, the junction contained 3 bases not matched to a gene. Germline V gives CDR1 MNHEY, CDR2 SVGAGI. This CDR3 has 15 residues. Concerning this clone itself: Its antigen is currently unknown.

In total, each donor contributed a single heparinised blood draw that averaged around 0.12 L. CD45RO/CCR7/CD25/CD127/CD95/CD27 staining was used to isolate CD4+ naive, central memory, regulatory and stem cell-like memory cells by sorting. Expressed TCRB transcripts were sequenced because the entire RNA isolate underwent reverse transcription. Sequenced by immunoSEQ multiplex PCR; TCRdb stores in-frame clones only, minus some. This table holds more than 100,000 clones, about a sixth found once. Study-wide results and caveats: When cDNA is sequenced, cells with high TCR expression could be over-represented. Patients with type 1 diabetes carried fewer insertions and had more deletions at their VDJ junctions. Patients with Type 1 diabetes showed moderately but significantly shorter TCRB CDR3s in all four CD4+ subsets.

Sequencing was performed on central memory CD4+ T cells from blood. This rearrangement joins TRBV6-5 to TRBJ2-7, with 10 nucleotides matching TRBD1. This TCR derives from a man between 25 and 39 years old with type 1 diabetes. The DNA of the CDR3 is TGTGCCAGCAGTTACTCGGGGACAGGGGTTTACGAGCAGTACTTC. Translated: CASSYSGTGVYEQYF.